The 21 T cell receptor beta chains below all came from one sample that was sequenced in a study of radiation and T cells in renal cell carcinoma. The method was immunoSEQ multiplex PCR; TCRdb's version includes in-frame clones alone and lacks a portion of them. The sample yields about 150,000 clones, around 90% seen once. Time point meaning: blood 2 weeks post-SBRT. The treatment is: 15 Gy SBRT to primary tumor, nephrectomy 4 weeks later. Sequencing was performed on blood, taken from a patient whose treatment included radiotherapy and nephrectomy. These receptor sequences come from a woman aged 45 to 65 with renal cell carcinoma.

V usage is TRBV6-1 and J usage is TRBJ2-5; TRBD1 is a possible D gene (6 bases). CDR3 length: 13 residues. The V gene's germline CDR1 is MNHNS and CDR2 SASEGT. V was shortened by 6 bases and J by 1 base, with 9 bases between the two germline ends. The CDR3, as DNA: TGTGCCAGCAGCTGGACAGTCCAAGAGACCCAGTACTTC. Translating it yields CASSWTVQETQYF.

The chain combines TRBV2 with TRBJ1-1; D is possibly TRBD1 (5 bases). The CDR3 covers 13 residues. From germline, CDR1 is SNHLY and CDR2 FYNNEI. V lost 4 bases and J 1 base, leaving 7 bases between the germline ends. CDR3 in DNA: TGTGCCAGCAGTGTGGGGGAGAACACTGAAGCTTTCTTT. It codes for CASSVGENTEAFF.

This rearrangement joins TRBV7-2 to TRBJ2-3; 8 bases agree with TRBD2. This CDR3 comprises 16 residues. In germline, CDR1 is SGHTA, CDR2 FQGNSA. With V trimmed by 5 bases and J by 4 bases, 11 bases remained unmatched. The CDR3 DNA follows: TGTGCCAGCAGCCCCCGTAGCGGGGCGCCGCCAGATACGCAGTATTTT. It is translated as CASSPRSGAPPDTQYF.

This clone was observed a single time. The genes are TRBV30 and TRBJ1-6; D may be TRBD1 (6 bases). The CDR3 contains 15 residues. V gave up 0 bases and J gave up 8 bases, with 14 bases separating them. From germline, CDR1 is GTSNPN and CDR2 SVGIG (reference sequence). The CDR3 region has the DNA TGTGCCTGGAGTGTACAGAAGGGGGGGGATTCACCCCTCCACTTT. Translating it yields CAWSVQKGGDSPLHF.

The V and J genes are TRBV7-8 and TRBJ1-5; TRBD1 matches at 8 bases. J lost 1 base, V lost 3 bases, and 8 bases had no gene match. The germline V gene encodes CDR1 SGHVS and CDR2 FQNEAQ. This CDR3 has 17 amino acids. CDR3 region: CASSLETGVASNQPQHF. CDR3 in DNA: TGTGCCAGCAGCTTGGAGACAGGGGTTGCAAGCAATCAGCCCCAGCATTTT.

This rearrangement joins TRBV7-3 to TRBJ1-2, with TRBD1 as a possible D gene (6 bases). The V end lost 5 bases, the J end lost 1 base, and 14 bases lay between the germline ends. Germline V CDR1 and CDR2: SGHTA, FQGTGA. This CDR3 contains 15 residues. DNA for the CDR3: TGTGCCAGCAGCGCCTCGCAGGGGATTAACTATGGCTACACCTTC. It codes for CASSASQGINYGYTF.

The sample holds one count of this clone. J is TRBJ2-1 and V is TRBV11-3; D tentatively fits TRBD1 or TRBD2 (5 bases each). V lost 5 bases to trimming and J lost 2 bases, with 10 bases between them. CDR3 length: 14 amino acids. Germline assignment: CDR1 SGHNT and CDR2 YENEEA. The CDR3 sequence is CASSQGPAYNEQFF. CDR3 bases: TGTGCCAGCAGCCAGGGACCAGCCTACAATGAGCAGTTCTTC.

The V gene is TRBV5-1, the J gene TRBJ2-3; possibly TRBD2 for D (7 bases). The CDR3 is 16 amino acids. The ends were cut back, 0 bases at V and 5 bases at J, with 16 bases in the middle. Looked up from germline, CDR1 is SGHRS and CDR2 is YFSETQ. CDR3 sequence reads: CASSLGGAGAGDTQYF. The DNA for the CDR3 is TGCGCCAGCAGCTTGGGAGGGGCGGGGGCTGGAGATACGCAGTATTTT.

The chain employs TRBV7-9 and TRBJ1-3, with D perhaps matching TRBD1 (5 bases). Germline CDR1 and CDR2: SEHNR and FQNEAQ (reference sequence). Trimming shortened V by 5 bases and J by 2 bases, and 10 bases separated the two germline ends. The CDR3 loop spans 14 amino acids. The CDR3 DNA is TGTGCCAGCAGCGTCAGGGATACTGGAAACACCATATATTTT. Its protein is CASSVRDTGNTIYF.

The chain couples TRBV6-5 to TRBJ2-1, with D perhaps matching TRBD2 (5 bases). The germline gives CDR1 MNHEY, CDR2 SVGAGI. The CDR3 is made up of 14 amino acids. Trimming removed 2 bases from V and 4 bases from J, with 9 bases in between. In DNA, the CDR3 is TGTGCCAGCAGTTACGGGCGGGCTTACAATGAGCAGTTCTTC. The encoded protein is CASSYGRAYNEQFF.

The J gene is TRBJ2-1, the V gene TRBV4-1; tentative D call: TRBD1 (5 bases). Trimming shortened V by 1 base and J by 6 bases, and 16 bases separated the two germline ends. This CDR3 spans 16 amino acids. From germline, CDR1 is MGHRA and CDR2 YSYEKL. The CDR3, as DNA: TGCGCCAGCAGCCAAGTAGGTAGGGGCAGTAGCAATGAGCAGTTCTTC. Its protein is CASSQVGRGSSNEQFF.

V gene TRBV9 combines with J gene TRBJ2-4, with 11 bases fitting TRBD1. V shed 3 bases, J shed 5 bases, and the junction held 7 bases outside the gene matches. The CDR3 runs 16 residues. CDR1 and CDR2 (germline): SGDLS, YYNGEE. In DNA form, the CDR3 reads TGTGCCAGCAGCGGAGCCTTGGGACAGGGGGAAAACATTCAGTACTTC. Encoded protein: CASSGALGQGENIQYF.

The gene calls are TRBV7-9 and TRBJ2-1; 11 bases map to TRBD2. V was pared by 5 bases and J by 4 bases, with 7 bases of the junction left unmatched. The CDR3 runs to 16 residues. Germline-derived CDR1 and CDR2 are SEHNR and FQNEAQ (reference sequence). The CDR3 bases are TGTGCCAGCAGCCCTTTTACTAGCGGGGGATACAATGAGCAGTTCTTC. It is translated as CASSPFTSGGYNEQFF.

This clone was seen just once. J is TRBJ2-5 and V is TRBV30; the match to TRBD1 covers 11 bases. V was clipped by 1 base and J by 4 bases; unmatched bases: 5. This CDR3 is built from 15 residues. Germline V gene sequence: CDR1 GTSNPN, CDR2 SVGIG (reference sequence). CDR3 sequence: CAWSADRGLGETQYF. The DNA of the CDR3 is TGTGCCTGGAGTGCGGACAGGGGGCTTGGAGAGACCCAGTACTTC.

The V gene is TRBV21-1, the J gene TRBJ1-1. TRBV21-1 is recorded as a pseudogene. The CDR3 extends over 15 amino acids. CDR3 nucleotide sequence: TGTGCCAGCAGCAAAGTCCGGGAAATGAACACTGAAGCTTTCTTT. As protein: CASSKVREMNTEAFF.

V gene TRBV18 combines with J gene TRBJ1-6; TRBD1 is a possible D gene (6 bases). The germline CDR1 and CDR2 sequences are KGHSH and LQKENI. Between the trimmed V and J ends, which lost 3 bases and 6 bases, there was a span of 12 bases. The CDR3 runs to 15 residues. CDR3 amino acids: CASSPGGGTNSPLHF. DNA of the CDR3: TGTGCCAGCTCACCGGGTGGGGGCACTAATTCACCCCTCCACTTT.

The chain employs TRBV2 and TRBJ2-2; D is unclear. The germline gives CDR1 SNHLY, CDR2 FYNNEI. Trimming removed 4 bases at V and 0 bases at J, with 9 bases between. CDR3 size: 15 residues. CDR3 in DNA: TGTGCCAGCAGTGGATTGGCAGCGAACACCGGGGAGCTGTTTTTT. Translated, it gives CASSGLAANTGELFF.

The chain uses TRBV18 and TRBJ1-1; weak D call: TRBD1 (5 bases). Trimming took 3 bases from V and 1 from J, leaving 9 bases between them. The CDR3 covers 14 residues. CDR1 KGHSH and CDR2 LQKENI come from the germline V gene. CDR3 coding DNA: TGTGCCAGCTCACCCGAGAGGGGGAACACTGAAGCTTTCTTT. Protein: CASSPERGNTEAFF.

This clone was counted once. The V call is TRBV2, the J call TRBJ2-7, with D possibly being TRBD1 or TRBD2 (5 bases each). V lost 7 bases and J 6 bases, leaving 16 bases between the germline ends. This CDR3 region has 13 residues. The V gene's germline CDR1 is SNHLY and CDR2 FYNNEI. The CDR3 reads CASKGRAQGEQYF. The CDR3 region has the DNA TGTGCCAGCAAGGGACGTGCCCAGGGCGAGCAGTACTTC.

This clone was counted a single time. The chain has TRBV7-9 and TRBJ1-3, with a tentative D call TRBD1 (5 bases). Germline V gene sequence: CDR1 SEHNR, CDR2 FQNEAQ (reference sequence). This CDR3 is built from 18 residues. V lost 2 bases and J 0 bases, leaving 17 bases between the germline ends. CDR3 nucleotides: TGTGCCAGCAGCTTACGGGGGGTACCGGGAGTCTCTGGAAACACCATATATTTT. Translated: CASSLRGVPGVSGNTIYF.

CDR3 sequence: CASSFGLQPETQYF. The CDR3 DNA is TGTGCCAGCAGCTTCGGACTCCAACCGGAGACCCAGTACTTC. This rearrangement joins TRBV7-8 to TRBJ2-5; weak D call: TRBD2 (5 bases). This CDR3 spans 14 amino acids. The germline CDR1 and CDR2 sequences are SGHVS and FQNEAQ. V shed 3 bases and J shed 5 bases, with 13 bases lying between them.